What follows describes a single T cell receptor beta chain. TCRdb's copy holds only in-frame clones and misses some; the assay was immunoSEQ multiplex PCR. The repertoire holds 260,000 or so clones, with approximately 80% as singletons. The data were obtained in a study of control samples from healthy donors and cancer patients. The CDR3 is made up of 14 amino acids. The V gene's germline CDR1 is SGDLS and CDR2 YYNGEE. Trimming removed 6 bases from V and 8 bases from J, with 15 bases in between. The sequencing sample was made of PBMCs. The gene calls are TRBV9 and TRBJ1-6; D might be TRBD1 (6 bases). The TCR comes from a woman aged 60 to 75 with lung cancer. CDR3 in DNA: TGTGCCAGCACCAGGGACAATTTGGATTCACCCCTCCACTTT. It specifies CASTRDNLDSPLHF. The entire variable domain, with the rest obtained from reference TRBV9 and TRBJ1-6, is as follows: DSGVTQTPKHLITATGQRVTLRCSPRSGDLSVYWYQQSLDQGLQFLIQYYNGEERAKGNILERFSAQQFPDLHSELNLSSLELGDSALYFCASTRDNLDSPLHFGNGTRLTVT.